Each of the 15 T cell receptor beta chains below was sequenced from the same sample in a study of regulatory T cells in long-lasting Graves disease. Documented time point: persistent/refractory GD, antithyroid drugs over 5 years with positive TRAb. After RNA was extracted from PBMCs, the TCR library was made from it. TCR beta libraries were built with iRepertoire HTBI primers and Arm-PCR of CDR3 regions. TCRdb called the multiplex PCR reads again in MiXCR, with one record for every CDR3 protein. Counted here are around 510,000 distinct CDR3 sequences, around 21% occurring once; the ten biggest clones make up 7.8%. This material consisted of peripheral blood mononuclear cells (PBMCs), taken when the disease was refractory, from a patient treated with antithyroid drugs. The receptors here all came from a female donor with Graves disease.

This chain connects TRBV5-6 to TRBJ2-5; D is unresolved. V was clipped by 4 bases and J by 5 bases, with 9 bases between them. From germline, CDR1 is SGHDT and CDR2 YYEEEE. The length of the CDR3 is 12 residues. The CDR3 nucleotides read TGTGCCAGCAGCACCTGGTTGGAGACCCAGTACTTC. Its protein is CASSTWLETQYF.

CDR3 coding DNA: TGCGCCAGCAGCTTGGACAGGGTTGGGGCCAACGTCCTGACTTTC. It is translated as CASSLDRVGANVLTF. The gene calls are TRBV5-1 and TRBJ2-6, with D perhaps TRBD1 (6 bases). The germline V gene has CDR1 SGHRS and CDR2 YFSETQ. The germline V and J ends were trimmed by 0 bases and 3 bases, with 7 bases remaining between them. The CDR3 length is 15 residues.

This clonotype was observed many times. The CDR3 here is CASSVGTLNTGELFF. The CDR3, as DNA: TGTGCCAGCAGTGTCGGGACTTTGAACACCGGGGAGCTGTTTTTT. The gene calls are TRBV28 and TRBJ2-2; D is possibly TRBD2 (6 bases). V lost 5 bases, J lost 1 base, and 11 bases lay in between. The germline CDR1 and CDR2 sequences are MDHEN and SYDVKM. The CDR3 covers 15 residues.

This clonotype was seen ten or more times. Its ends do not fully match the called genes, so a read error is possible. This chain connects TRBV7-9 to TRBJ2-7; no definite D call. From germline, CDR1 is SEHNR and CDR2 FQNEAQ (reference sequence). This CDR3 region has 12 residues. DNA for the CDR3: TGCGCCAGCAGCGCGCTCGGCTACGAGCAGTACTTC. Amino acid sequence: CASSALGYEQYF.

The sample holds many counts of this clonotype. J is TRBJ1-5 and V is TRBV28; perhaps TRBD1 as D (5 bases). Per germline, CDR1 MDHEN and CDR2 SYDVKM. CDR3 length: 18 amino acids. Trimming removed 1 base from V and 0 bases from J, with 16 bases in between. The CDR3 DNA is TGTGCCAGCAGTTTATTGAGGGGCGGAACCAATAGCAATCAGCCCCAGCATTTT. Translating it yields CASSLLRGGTNSNQPQHF.

This clonotype was seen repeatedly, ten times or more. The CDR3 sequence: CASSPPTGYEQYF. CDR3 in DNA: TGTGCCAGCAGCCCGCCGACAGGGTACGAGCAGTACTTC. The rearrangement joins TRBV7-9 to TRBJ2-7, with TRBD1 identical over 7 bases. The CDR3 totals 13 residues. V was clipped by 5 bases and J by 4 bases; unmatched bases: 5. Germline CDR1 and CDR2: SEHNR and FQNEAQ (reference sequence).

This clonotype was seen more than once but under ten times. The genes are TRBV9 and TRBJ2-1; D remains unclear. Trimming took 0 bases from V and 0 from J, leaving 10 bases between them. This CDR3 spans 16 amino acids. Germline V gene lookup returns CDR1 SGDLS and CDR2 YYNGEE. Written as DNA, the CDR3 is TGTGCCAGCAGCGTAGAGGGTCAGAGCTCCTACAATGAGCAGTTCTTC. Translation gives CASSVEGQSSYNEQFF.

The sample holds many counts of this clonotype. V gene TRBV15 combines with J gene TRBJ1-2; D not certain. Between the trimmed V and J ends, which lost 5 bases and 8 bases, there was a span of 18 bases. CDR1 is LNHNV, CDR2 YYDKDF, per germline (reference sequence). CDR3 length: 14 residues. CDR3 loop: CATSYLREDEGYTF. Here the CDR3 DNA reads TGTGCCACCAGCTACCTGCGCGAGGATGAGGGCTACACCTTC.

This clonotype was recorded many times. The chain carries TRBV15 and TRBJ1-6; tentatively, D is TRBD1 (5 bases). The CDR3 totals 13 residues. CDR1 and CDR2 (germline): LNHNV, YYDKDF (reference sequence). The germline V and J ends were trimmed by 7 bases and 8 bases, with 12 bases remaining between them. CDR3 amino acids: CATTGRSDSPLHF. The CDR3 DNA follows: TGTGCCACCACGGGACGGTCGGATTCACCCCTCCACTTT.

Of note for this clonotype: Mismatch with germline at one junction end may stem from a read error. V gene TRBV11-2 combines with J gene TRBJ2-5; D not resolved. Germline V lookup: CDR1 SGHAT, CDR2 FQNNGV. The CDR3 is made up of 15 amino acids. The DNA of the CDR3 is TGTGCCAACAGCCTACAAGGTTTAGGACGAGAGACCCAGTACTTC. Its protein product is CANSLQGLGRETQYF. The entire variable domain, with the rest obtained from reference TRBV11-2 and TRBJ2-5, is as follows: EAGVAQSPRYKIIEKRQSVAFWCNPISGHATLYWYQQILGQGPKLLIQFQNNGVVDDSQLPKDRFSAERLKGVDSTLKIQPAKLEDSAVYLCANSLQGLGRETQYFGPGTRLLVL.

This clonotype showed up many times. V and J are TRBV28 and TRBJ1-2, with TRBD1 identical over 9 bases. The CDR3 spans 13 residues. J was trimmed by 5 bases and V by 7 bases; bases with no gene match: 5. Germline values: CDR1 MDHEN, CDR2 SYDVKM. For the CDR3, the DNA is TGTGCCAGCAAGGGGACAGGGTATTATGGCTACACCTTC. It specifies CASKGTGYYGYTF.

V usage is TRBV6-2 or TRBV6-3 and J usage is TRBJ2-7, with 9 positions matching TRBD1. Germline values: CDR1 MNHEY, CDR2 SVGEGT. Germline trimming cut 2 bases from V and 0 bases from J; bases unmatched to any gene: 5. The length of the CDR3 is 16 residues. The CDR3 DNA reads TGTGCCAGCAGTTACCCGTTGGACAGGGGCTCCTACGAGCAGTACTTC. It encodes CASSYPLDRGSYEQYF.

This clonotype appeared many times. The chain employs TRBV12-5 and TRBJ2-7, with 10 bases matching TRBD2. The V segment lost 2 bases and the J segment 6 bases; nucleotides outside the gene matches: 10. The CDR3 contains 16 residues. Germline values: CDR1 LGHNT, CDR2 FRNRAP. The CDR3 is CASGLSLASGSIEQYF. CDR3 nucleotides: TGTGCTAGTGGTTTGTCTCTGGCTAGCGGGAGCATCGAGCAGTACTTC.

This clonotype has at least ten counts. The chain couples TRBV28 to TRBJ2-6; D uncertain. Per germline, CDR1 MDHEN and CDR2 SYDVKM. CDR3 length equals 13 residues. Trimming removed 2 bases at V and 2 bases at J, with 1 base between. The CDR3 loop reads CASSLPGANVLTF. CDR3 coding DNA: TGTGCCAGCAGTTTACCTGGGGCCAACGTCCTGACTTTC.

This clonotype has only a few counts. This chain joins TRBV25-1 and TRBJ1-6; 9 bases fit TRBD1. CDR1 MGHDK and CDR2 SYGVNS come from the germline V gene. This CDR3 contains 16 residues. V was pared by 3 bases and J by 7 bases, with 7 bases of the junction left unmatched. In DNA form, the CDR3 reads TGTGCCAGCAGTGAGCCTCCGACAGGGGGAAATTCACCCCTCCACTTT. This encodes CASSEPPTGGNSPLHF.